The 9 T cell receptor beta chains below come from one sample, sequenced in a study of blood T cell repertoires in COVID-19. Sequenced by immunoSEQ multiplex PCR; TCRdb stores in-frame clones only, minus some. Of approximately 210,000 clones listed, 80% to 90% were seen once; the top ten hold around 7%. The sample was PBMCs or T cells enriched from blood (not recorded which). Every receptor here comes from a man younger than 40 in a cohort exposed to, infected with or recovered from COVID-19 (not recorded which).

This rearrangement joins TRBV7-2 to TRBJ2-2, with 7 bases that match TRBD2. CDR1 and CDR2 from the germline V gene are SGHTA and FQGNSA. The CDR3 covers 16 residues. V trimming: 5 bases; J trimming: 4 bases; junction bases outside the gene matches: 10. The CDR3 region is CASSLFRLAATGELFF. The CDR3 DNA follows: TGTGCCAGCAGCCTATTCCGGCTAGCGGCCACCGGGGAGCTGTTTTTT.

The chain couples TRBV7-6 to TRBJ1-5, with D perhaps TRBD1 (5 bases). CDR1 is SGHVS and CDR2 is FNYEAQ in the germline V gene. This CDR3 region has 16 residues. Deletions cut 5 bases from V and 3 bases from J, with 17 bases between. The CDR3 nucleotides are TGTGCCAGCAGCCCCCTCATTGGGGCCCCCAATCAGCCCCAGCATTTT. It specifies CASSPLIGAPNQPQHF.

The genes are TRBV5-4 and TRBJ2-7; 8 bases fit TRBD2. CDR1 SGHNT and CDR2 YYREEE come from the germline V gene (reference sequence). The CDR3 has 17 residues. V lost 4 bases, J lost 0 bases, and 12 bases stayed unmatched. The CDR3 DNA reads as TGTGCCAGCAGCGGGAACCAAGGACTAGCTGACTCCTACGAGCAGTACTTC. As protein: CASSGNQGLADSYEQYF.

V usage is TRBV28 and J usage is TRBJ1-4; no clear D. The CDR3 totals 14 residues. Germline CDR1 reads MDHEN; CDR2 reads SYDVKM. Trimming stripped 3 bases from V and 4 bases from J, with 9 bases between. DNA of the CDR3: TGTGCCAGCAGTTTTCGGGAGTATAATGAAAAACTGTTTTTT. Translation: CASSFREYNEKLFF. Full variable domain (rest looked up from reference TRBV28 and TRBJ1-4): DVKVTQSSRYLVKRTGEKVFLECVQDMDHENMFWYRQDPGLGLRLIYFSYDVKMKEKGDIPEGYSVSREKKERFSLILESASTNQTSMYLCASSFREYNEKLFFGSGTQLSVL.

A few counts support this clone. CDR3 nucleotides: TGTGCCAGCAGTTTAGTCGCGAATCAGCCCCAGCATTTT. Protein sequence: CASSLVANQPQHF. The chain joins TRBV12-3 or TRBV12-4 to TRBJ1-5; no clear D gene. V lost 1 base and J lost 4, with 5 bases in between. This CDR3 contains 13 residues.

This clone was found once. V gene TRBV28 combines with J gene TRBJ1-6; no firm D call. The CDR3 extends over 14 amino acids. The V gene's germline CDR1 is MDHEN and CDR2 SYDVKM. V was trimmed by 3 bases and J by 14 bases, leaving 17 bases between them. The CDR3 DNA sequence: TGTGCCAGCAGTTTGCGGGCTTTACCTTCGGCCCTCCACTTT. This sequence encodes CASSLRALPSALHF.

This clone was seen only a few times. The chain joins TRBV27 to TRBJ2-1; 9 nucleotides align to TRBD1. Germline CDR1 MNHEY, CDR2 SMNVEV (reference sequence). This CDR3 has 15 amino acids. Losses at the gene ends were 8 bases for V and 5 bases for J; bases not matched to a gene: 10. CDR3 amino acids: CASSFGTGTDNEQFF. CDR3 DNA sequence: TGTGCCAGCTCCTTCGGGACAGGGACCGACAATGAGCAGTTCTTC.

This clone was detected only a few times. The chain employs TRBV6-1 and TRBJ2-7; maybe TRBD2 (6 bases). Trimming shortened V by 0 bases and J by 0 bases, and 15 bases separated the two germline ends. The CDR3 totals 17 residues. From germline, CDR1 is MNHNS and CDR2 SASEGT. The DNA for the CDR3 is TGTGCCAGCAGTGAAGCGTGGCGCGGGATCAGCTCCTACGAGCAGTACTTC. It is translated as CASSEAWRGISSYEQYF.

For the CDR3, the DNA is TGTGCCAGCTCACCAGGGGCAGGGGGATACAATCAGCCCCAGCATTTT. It encodes CASSPGAGGYNQPQHF. The chain combines TRBV18 with TRBJ1-5, with 7 bases that match TRBD1. Germline V gives CDR1 KGHSH, CDR2 LQKENI. The junction had 7 bases not matched to a gene; V was cut back by 2 bases and J by 3 bases. The length of the CDR3 is 16 residues.